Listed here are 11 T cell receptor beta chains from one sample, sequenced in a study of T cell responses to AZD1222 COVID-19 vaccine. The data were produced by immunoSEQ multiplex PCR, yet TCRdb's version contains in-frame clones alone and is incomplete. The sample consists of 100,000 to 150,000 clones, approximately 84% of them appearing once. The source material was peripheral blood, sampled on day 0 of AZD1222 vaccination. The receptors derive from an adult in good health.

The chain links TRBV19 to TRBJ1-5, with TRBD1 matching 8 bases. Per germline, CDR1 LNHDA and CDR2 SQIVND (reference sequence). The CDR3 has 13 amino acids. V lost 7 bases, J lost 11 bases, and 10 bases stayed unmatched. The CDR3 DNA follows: TGTGCCAGTAAGTCCCAGGGGGCTGGGACCCAGCATTTT. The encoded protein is CASKSQGAGTQHF.

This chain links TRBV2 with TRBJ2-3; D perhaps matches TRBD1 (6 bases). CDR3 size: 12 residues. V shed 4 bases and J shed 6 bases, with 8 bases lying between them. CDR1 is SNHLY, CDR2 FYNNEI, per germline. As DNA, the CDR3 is TGTGCCAGCAGTGCCCAGGGGGATACGCAGTATTTT. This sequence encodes CASSAQGDTQYF.

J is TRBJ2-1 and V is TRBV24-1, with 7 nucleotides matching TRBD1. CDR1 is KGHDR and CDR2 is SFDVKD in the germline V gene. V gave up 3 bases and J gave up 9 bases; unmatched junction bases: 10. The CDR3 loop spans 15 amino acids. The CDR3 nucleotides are TGTGCCACCAGTGATCCCGGGACAGTGGCGGGTGAGCAGTTCTTC. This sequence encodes CATSDPGTVAGEQFF.

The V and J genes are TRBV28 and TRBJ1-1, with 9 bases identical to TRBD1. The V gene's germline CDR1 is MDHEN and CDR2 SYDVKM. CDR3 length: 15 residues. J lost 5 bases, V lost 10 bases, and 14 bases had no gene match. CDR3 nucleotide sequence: TGTGCCACCTACGGGACAGGGCGGACGGGGACTGAAGCTTTCTTT. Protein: CATYGTGRTGTEAFF.

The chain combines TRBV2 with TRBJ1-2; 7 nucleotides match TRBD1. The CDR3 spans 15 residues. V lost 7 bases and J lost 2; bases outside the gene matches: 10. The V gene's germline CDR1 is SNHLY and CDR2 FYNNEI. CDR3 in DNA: TGTGCCAGCATGCGGAATGTACAGGGGAACTATGGCTACACCTTC. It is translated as CASMRNVQGNYGYTF.

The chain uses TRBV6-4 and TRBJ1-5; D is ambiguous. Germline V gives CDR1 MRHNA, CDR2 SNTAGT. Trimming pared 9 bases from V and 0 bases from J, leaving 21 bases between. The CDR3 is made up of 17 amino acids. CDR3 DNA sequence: TGTGCCAGGCCGGTGGCAGGAAAAACCTATAGCAATCAGCCCCAGCATTTT. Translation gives CARPVAGKTYSNQPQHF.

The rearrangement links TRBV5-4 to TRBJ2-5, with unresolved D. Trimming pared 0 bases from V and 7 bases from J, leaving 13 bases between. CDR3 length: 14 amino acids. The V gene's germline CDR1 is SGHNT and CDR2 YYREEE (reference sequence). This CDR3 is CASSLVVGGRTQYF. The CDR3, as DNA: TGTGCCAGCAGCTTGGTCGTCGGTGGGCGGACCCAGTACTTC.

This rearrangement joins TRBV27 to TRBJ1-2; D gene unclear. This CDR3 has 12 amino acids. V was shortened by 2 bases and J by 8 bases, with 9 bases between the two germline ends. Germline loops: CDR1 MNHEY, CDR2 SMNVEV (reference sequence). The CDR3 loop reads CASSLPGGGYTF. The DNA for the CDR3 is TGTGCCAGCAGTTTACCGGGAGGGGGCTACACCTTC.

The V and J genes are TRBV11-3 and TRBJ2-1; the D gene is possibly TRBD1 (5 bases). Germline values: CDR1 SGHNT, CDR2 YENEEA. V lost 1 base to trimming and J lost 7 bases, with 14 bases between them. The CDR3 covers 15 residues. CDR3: CASSLGVGAINEQFF. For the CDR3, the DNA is TGTGCCAGCAGCTTAGGGGTAGGGGCAATTAATGAGCAGTTCTTC. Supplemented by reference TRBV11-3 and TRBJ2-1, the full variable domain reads EAGVVQSPRYKIIEKKQPVAFWCNPISGHNTLYWYLQNLGQGPELLIRYENEEAVDDSQLPKDRFSAERLKGVDSTLKIQPAELGDSAVYLCASSLGVGAINEQFFGPGTRLTVL.

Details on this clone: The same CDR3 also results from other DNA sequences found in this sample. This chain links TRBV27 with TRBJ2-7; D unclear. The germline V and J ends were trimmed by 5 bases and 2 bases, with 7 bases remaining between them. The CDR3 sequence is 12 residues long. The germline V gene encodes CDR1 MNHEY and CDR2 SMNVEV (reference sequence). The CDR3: CASSPHPYEQYF. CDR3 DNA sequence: TGTGCCAGCAGTCCGCACCCCTACGAGCAGTACTTC.

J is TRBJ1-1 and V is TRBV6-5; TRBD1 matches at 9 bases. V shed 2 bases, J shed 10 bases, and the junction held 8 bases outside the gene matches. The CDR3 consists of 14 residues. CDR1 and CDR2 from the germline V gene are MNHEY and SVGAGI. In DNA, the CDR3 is TGTGCCAGCAGTTACGGGCCGAACAGGGGGCGAGCTTTCTTT. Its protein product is CASSYGPNRGRAFF.